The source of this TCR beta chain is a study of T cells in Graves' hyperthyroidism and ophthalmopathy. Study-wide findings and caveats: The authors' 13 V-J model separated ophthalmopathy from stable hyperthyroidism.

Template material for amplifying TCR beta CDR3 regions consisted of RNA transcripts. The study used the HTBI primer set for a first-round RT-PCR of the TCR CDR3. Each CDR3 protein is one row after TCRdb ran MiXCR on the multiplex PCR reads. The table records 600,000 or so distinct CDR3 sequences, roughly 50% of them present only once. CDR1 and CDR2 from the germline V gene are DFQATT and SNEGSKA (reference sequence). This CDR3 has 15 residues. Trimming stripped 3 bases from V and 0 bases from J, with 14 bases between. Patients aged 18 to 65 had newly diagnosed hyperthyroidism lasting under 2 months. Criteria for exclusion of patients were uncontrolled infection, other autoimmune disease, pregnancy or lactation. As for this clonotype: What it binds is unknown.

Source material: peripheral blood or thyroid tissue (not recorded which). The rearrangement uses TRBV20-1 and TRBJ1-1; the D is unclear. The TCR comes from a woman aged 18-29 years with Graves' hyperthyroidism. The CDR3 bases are TGCAGTGCTAGGGATGAGGCAGGCATGAACACTGAAGCTTTCTTT. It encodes CSARDEAGMNTEAFF.